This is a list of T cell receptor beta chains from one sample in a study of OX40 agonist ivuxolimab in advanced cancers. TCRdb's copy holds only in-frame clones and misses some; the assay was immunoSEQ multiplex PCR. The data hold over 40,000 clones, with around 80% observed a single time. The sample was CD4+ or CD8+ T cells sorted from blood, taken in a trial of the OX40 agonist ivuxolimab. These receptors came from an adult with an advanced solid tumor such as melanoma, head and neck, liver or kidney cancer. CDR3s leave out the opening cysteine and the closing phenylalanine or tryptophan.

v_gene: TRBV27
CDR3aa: ASSARGNRFNYGYT

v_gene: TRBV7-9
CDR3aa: ASSSDYRLRETQY

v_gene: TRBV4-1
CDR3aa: ASSQVRNGDEQF

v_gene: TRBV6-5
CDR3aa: ASSYGRAKNIQY

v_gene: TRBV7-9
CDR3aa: ASSSLVDPTDTQY

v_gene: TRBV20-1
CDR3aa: SASVGVRAF

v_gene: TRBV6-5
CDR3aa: ASSRGTDRSTQQY

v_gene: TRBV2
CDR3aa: ASRSSGRGSYNEQF

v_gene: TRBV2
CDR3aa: ASKNSGDEQF

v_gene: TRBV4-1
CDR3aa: ASSHVALYNQPQH

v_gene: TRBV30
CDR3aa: AWSVVQVPNEQF

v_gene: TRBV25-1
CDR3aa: ASSVGAEAF

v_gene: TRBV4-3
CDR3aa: ASTRDRGIEAF

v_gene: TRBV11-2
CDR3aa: ASSLDQGAFYGYT

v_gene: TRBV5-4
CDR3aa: ASSPTGDPAEKLF

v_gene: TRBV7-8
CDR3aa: ASSLGRAGGNEQF

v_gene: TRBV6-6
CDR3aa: ASSYRQFSYEQY

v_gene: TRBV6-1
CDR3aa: ASMVNSNQPQH

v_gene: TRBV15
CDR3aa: ATSRDLGTSGVDNPDTQY

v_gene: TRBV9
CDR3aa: ASSVSGTTQETQY

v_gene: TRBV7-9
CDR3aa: ASRRPLGHRTANTGELF

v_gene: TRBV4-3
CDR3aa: ASSQAQGTTQY

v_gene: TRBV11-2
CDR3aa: ASIPSLGHGYT

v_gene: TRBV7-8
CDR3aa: ASSSHTGGGEKLF

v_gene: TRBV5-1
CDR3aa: ASSFTSVKLNEQF

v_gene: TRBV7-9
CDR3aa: ASSLTPQETQY

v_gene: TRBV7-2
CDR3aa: ASGEGGMDTIY

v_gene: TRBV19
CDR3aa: ASSIDLWSRGELF

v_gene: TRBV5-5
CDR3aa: ASSLQNSPLH

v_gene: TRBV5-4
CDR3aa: ASSWLLYEQY

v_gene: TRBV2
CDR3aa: ASSGDLGELF

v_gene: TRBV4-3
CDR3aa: ASSQEPGGTNEKLF

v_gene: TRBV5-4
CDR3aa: ASSLGGNEQF

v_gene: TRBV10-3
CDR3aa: AIRGTSGTGNEQF

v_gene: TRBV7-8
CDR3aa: ASSYRGGQYEQY

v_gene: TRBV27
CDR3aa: ASSLSLEGWGYT

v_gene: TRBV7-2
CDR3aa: ASSLSNRVWEPQH

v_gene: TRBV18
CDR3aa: ASSPEGLAGNLEQF

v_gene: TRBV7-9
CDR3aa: ASSPSGNTDTQY

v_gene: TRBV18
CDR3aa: ASSRTRQGATNEKLF

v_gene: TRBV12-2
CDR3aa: ASRLSRGIYNEQF

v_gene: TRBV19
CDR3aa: ASRVSIAGGNSYEQY

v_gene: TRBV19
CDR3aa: ASSGPGQGTTDTQY

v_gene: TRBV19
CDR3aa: ASSISPGGNSQPQH

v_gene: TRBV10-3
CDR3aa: AIRTPVGQKIGNYGYT